The clone carrying this T cell receptor (beta chain) was picked up one time. No antigen is known for it. Data came from immunoSEQ multiplex PCR; TCRdb stores just in-frame clones and leaves some out. The sample lists approximately 15,000 clones, 86% occurring once. This entry is derived from a study of OX40 agonist ivuxolimab in advanced cancers. Study information: Aged about 20 to 80 with a mean of around 60 years, they were more than 80% male. The study, taken as a whole, reports: Undetermined was the antigen specificity of the expanded peripheral T cells. A proportion of nonresponders additionally exhibited low normalized T-cell clonal expansion. The study observed clonal expansion of CD4+ and CD8+ blood T cells by week 6 at 0.1 to 3.0 mg/kg.

The specimen comprised CD4+ or CD8+ T cells sorted from blood, sampled in a trial of the OX40 agonist ivuxolimab. The receptor's source is an adult with an advanced solid tumor such as melanoma, head and neck, liver or kidney cancer.

The CDR3 region is CASSNLQGPQHF. The CDR3 coding sequence is TGTGCCAGCAGCAACCTCCAGGGGCCCCAGCATTTT. The chain uses TRBV5-5 and TRBJ1-5, with D maybe TRBD1 (5 bases). The CDR3 has 12 amino acids. CDR1 is SGHKS and CDR2 is YYEKEE in the germline V gene (reference sequence). Trimming took 4 bases from V and 9 from J, leaving 11 bases between them.